The 30 T cell receptor beta chains presented below share a single source sample, sequenced in a study of identical twins. MiXCR, run by TCRdb on the 5' RACE reads, gives a single entry per CDR3 protein. The sample carries under 800,000 distinct CDR3 sequences, 21% recorded once. These same records also appear under a second study, on T cells expressing NK-cell markers.

The sample was PBMCs. The origin of the receptors is a woman aged 18-35 years in good health.

The V gene is TRBV5-1, the J gene TRBJ2-1; unclear D gene. CDR1 is SGHRS, CDR2 YFSETQ, per germline. The germline V and J ends were trimmed by 3 bases and 15 bases, with 13 bases remaining between them. The CDR3 spans 11 residues. In nucleotides, the CDR3 is TGCGCCAGCAGCTCCGGACCTACCTTGTTCTTC. Protein sequence: CASSSGPTLFF. Filled out from reference TRBV5-1 and TRBJ2-1, the complete variable domain reads KAGVTQTPRYLIKTRGQQVTLSCSPISGHRSVSWYQQTPGQGLQFLFEYFSETQRNKGNFPGRFSGRQFSNSRSEMNVSTLELGDSALYLCASSSGPTLFFGPGTRLTVL.

The rearrangement uses TRBV25-1 and TRBJ2-5; weak D call: TRBD1 (7 bases). Germline values: CDR1 MGHDK, CDR2 SYGVNS. The CDR3 loop spans 16 amino acids. Trimming took 8 bases from V and 4 from J, leaving 23 bases between them. The CDR3 loop is CASEGGGPSQGETQYF. The CDR3 coding sequence is TGTGCCAGCGAAGGAGGGGGCCCTTCCCAAGGAGAGACCCAGTACTTC.

This sequence joins TRBV29-1 and TRBJ1-5, with D possibly TRBD1 on 6 matching bases. The CDR3 sequence is 13 residues long. V lost 6 bases and J 3 bases, leaving 12 bases between the germline ends. The germline gives CDR1 SQVTM, CDR2 ANQGSEA. CDR3 in DNA: TGCAGCGTCCAACAGGGCTCCAATCAGCCCCAGCATTTT. It yields the protein CSVQQGSNQPQHF. Looking up the rest from reference TRBV29-1 and TRBJ1-5 gives the full variable domain: SAVISQKPSRDICQRGTSLTIQCQVDSQVTMMFWYRQQPGQSLTLIATANQGSEATYESGFVIDKFPISRPNLTFSTLTVSNMSPEDSSIYLCSVQQGSNQPQHFGDGTRLSIL.

The gene calls are TRBV12-3 or TRBV12-4 and TRBJ1-2, with D maybe TRBD1 (5 bases). The V end was cut by 5 bases, the J end by 8 bases, with 18 bases between. The CDR3 is 14 residues long. The CDR3: CASSTNGDLGGYTF. The CDR3 region has the DNA TGTGCCAGCAGTACAAACGGGGACTTGGGCGGCTACACCTTC.

The chain carries TRBV20-1 and TRBJ2-7; the match to TRBD1 covers 9 bases. Looked up from germline, CDR1 is DFQATT and CDR2 is SNEGSKA (reference sequence). V dropped 6 bases and J dropped 0; count of bases not matched to a gene: 12. The CDR3 sequence is 16 residues long. CDR3 region: CSAQRAGTGFSYEQYF. CDR3 in DNA: TGCAGTGCCCAGAGGGCCGGGACAGGGTTCTCCTACGAGCAGTACTTC.

This clonotype was detected a few times. V gene TRBV20-1 combines with J gene TRBJ2-1; 7 bases are shared with TRBD2. The CDR3 sequence is 12 residues long. Trimming removed 6 bases from V and 13 bases from J; junction bases left unmatched: 12. Looked up from germline, CDR1 is DFQATT and CDR2 is SNEGSKA (reference sequence). The CDR3 sequence: CSATLPAGRQFF. CDR3 coding DNA: TGCAGTGCCACACTACCAGCGGGGAGACAGTTCTTC.

The chain combines TRBV25-1 with TRBJ2-3, with D perhaps TRBD1 (5 bases). Trimming took off 5 bases at V and 2 bases at J, with 11 bases between the two ends. This CDR3 has 14 residues. The germline CDR1 and CDR2 sequences are MGHDK and SYGVNS. For the CDR3, the DNA is TGTGCCAGCAGTTCAGGGATATACACAGATACGCAGTATTTT. Protein: CASSSGIYTDTQYF.

This clonotype showed up many times. This sequence joins TRBV12-3 or TRBV12-4 and TRBJ2-3; TRBD2 might be the D (5 bases). Trimming removed 5 bases from V and 7 bases from J, with 10 bases in between. This CDR3 spans 12 amino acids. CDR3 sequence reads: CASSPSPYTQYF. As DNA, the CDR3 is TGTGCCAGCAGTCCTAGCCCCTATACGCAGTATTTT.

This chain links TRBV24-1 with TRBJ2-1; unclear D gene. CDR1 and CDR2 (germline): KGHDR, SFDVKD. Trimming shortened V by 4 bases and J by 12 bases, and 15 bases separated the two germline ends. The CDR3 is 13 amino acids. CDR3 coding DNA: TGTGCCACCAGTGAGAATACGGCGGTTGGGCAGTTCTTC. Its protein is CATSENTAVGQFF.

The chain combines TRBV25-1 with TRBJ2-3; D unclear. The CDR3 runs 12 residues. CDR1 MGHDK and CDR2 SYGVNS come from the germline V gene. The V gene lost 2 bases and the J gene lost 11 bases, with 11 bases spanning the gap. The CDR3 here is CASSEILREQYF. Here the CDR3 DNA reads TGTGCCAGCAGTGAAATTTTAAGGGAGCAGTATTTT.

The CDR3 loop is CASSVPGGIYNEQFF. DNA for the CDR3: TGTGCCAGCAGTGTCCCCGGGGGGATTTACAATGAGCAGTTCTTC. V is TRBV6-1 and J is TRBJ2-1; 7 bases align to TRBD2. CDR3 length: 15 amino acids. From germline, CDR1 is MNHNS and CDR2 SASEGT. V shed 4 bases and J 4 bases; nucleotides not matched to a gene: 7.

This clonotype was detected a few times. The chain has TRBV5-1 and TRBJ2-7; the D is unclear. The germline gives CDR1 SGHRS, CDR2 YFSETQ. V lost 1 base and J 2 bases, leaving 10 bases between the germline ends. This CDR3 is built from 14 residues. As DNA, the CDR3 is TGCGCCAGCAGCTTGTACTCTTCGACCTACGAGCAGTACTTC. It specifies CASSLYSSTYEQYF.

This clonotype was detected many times. The rearrangement joins TRBV5-8 to TRBJ2-4; D gene unclear. The length of the CDR3 is 11 residues. The germline V gene has CDR1 SGHTS and CDR2 YDEGEE. The ends were cut back, 0 bases at V and 8 bases at J, with 3 bases in the middle. CDR3 region: CASSLGYIQYF. The CDR3 bases are TGTGCCAGCAGCTTGGGGTACATTCAGTACTTC.

The gene calls are TRBV20-1 and TRBJ2-2, with D possibly being TRBD2 (6 bases). CDR3 length equals 14 residues. V lost 7 bases and J lost 1, with 13 bases in between. Germline values: CDR1 DFQATT, CDR2 SNEGSKA (reference sequence). The CDR3 spells CSVARRGNTGELFF. The DNA of the CDR3 is TGCAGTGTTGCTCGGCGGGGGAACACCGGGGAGCTGTTTTTT.

This clonotype was detected only a few times. A junction boundary mismatches the germline segment, possibly from a read error. The CDR3 is CSVGEGWPTGF. The CDR3 DNA reads TGCAGCGTGGGGGAGGGTTGGCCCACGGGGTTT. The chain is built from TRBV29-1 and TRBJ1-1; D perhaps matches TRBD1 (5 bases). Germline CDR1 and CDR2: SQVTM and ANQGSEA. CDR3 size: 11 residues.

This clonotype was found once. Since a much larger clone is just one base distant, this may be a read error. Here the CDR3 omits its conserved ending phenylalanine or tryptophan, so a read error is the likely source. This sequence joins TRBV12-3 or TRBV12-4 and TRBJ2-5; 7 bases line up with TRBD2. V was clipped by 2 bases and J by 6 bases; unmatched bases: 12. CDR3 size: 16 residues. The CDR3 region has the DNA TGTGCCAGCAGTTTACCCAGTCGGGGAGGGAAACAGACCCAGTACTTA. The encoded protein is CASSLPSRGGKQTQYL.

This chain joins TRBV27 and TRBJ2-1; no firm D call. CDR3 length equals 14 residues. Per the germline V gene, CDR1 is MNHEY and CDR2 is SMNVEV (reference sequence). V was shortened by 0 bases and J by 4 bases, with 7 bases between the two germline ends. CDR3 residues: CASSLSVYYNEQFF. The CDR3 nucleotides read TGTGCCAGCAGTTTATCGGTTTATTACAATGAGCAGTTCTTC.

The chain is built from TRBV12-3 or TRBV12-4 and TRBJ2-7; D is perhaps TRBD1 (6 bases). With 6 bases removed from V and 6 bases from J, the gap between germline ends came to 18 bases. This CDR3 has 14 amino acids. This CDR3 reads CASRHRDIRGEQYF. The DNA of the CDR3 is TGTGCCAGCAGACATCGCGATATCAGGGGCGAGCAGTACTTC.

This clonotype occurred a few times. The rearrangement links TRBV3-1 to TRBJ1-4; D remains ambiguous. V was trimmed by 4 bases and J by 3 bases, leaving 6 bases between them. CDR3 length equals 13 residues. The V gene's germline CDR1 is LGHDT and CDR2 YNNKEL (reference sequence). CDR3 coding DNA: TGTGCCAGCAGCCTCCAGGCTAATGAAAAACTGTTTTTT. Its protein is CASSLQANEKLFF. The full variable domain, its missing parts supplied by reference TRBV3-1 and TRBJ1-4, is DTAVSQTPKYLVTQMGNDKSIKCEQNLGHDTMYWYKQDSKKFLKIMFSYNNKELIINETVPNRFSPKSPDKAHLNLHINSLELGDSAVYFCASSLQANEKLFFGSGTQLSVL.

The chain uses TRBV5-1 and TRBJ2-7, with D perhaps matching TRBD1 (5 bases). Trimming left V 4 bases short and J 6 bases short, with 17 bases between. CDR3 length: 14 residues. Germline-derived CDR1 and CDR2 are SGHRS and YFSETQ. This chain's CDR3 is CASSRVGHPLEQYF. Written as DNA, the CDR3 is TGCGCCAGCAGCCGGGTCGGACATCCGCTCGAGCAGTACTTC.

The table lists this clonotype with a few counts. The chain has TRBV20-1 and TRBJ1-2, with a tentative D call TRBD1 (5 bases). V lost 1 base and J lost 7, with 13 bases in between. This CDR3 spans 13 amino acids. CDR1 is DFQATT, CDR2 SNEGSKA, per germline (reference sequence). DNA for the CDR3: TGCAGTGCTAGAGGCGAAGGGAGGGGTGGCTACACCTTC. Amino acids: CSARGEGRGGYTF.

The chain carries TRBV5-6 and TRBJ2-3; D is unclear. Germline loops: CDR1 SGHDT, CDR2 YYEEEE. The CDR3 is 13 amino acids. V dropped 4 bases and J dropped 8 bases, with 14 bases sitting between them. Here the CDR3 reads CASSISPSGTQYF. CDR3 DNA sequence: TGTGCCAGCAGCATAAGCCCGTCGGGTACGCAGTATTTT.

The chain combines TRBV5-1 with TRBJ2-2; 8 bases match TRBD2. Trimming removed 2 bases from V and 4 bases from J; junction bases left unmatched: 7. The CDR3 is 16 residues long. Germline lookup yields CDR1 SGHRS and CDR2 YFSETQ. This chain's CDR3 is CASSFYGGGSTGELFF. The CDR3 nucleotides are TGCGCCAGCAGCTTCTACGGCGGGGGGTCCACCGGGGAGCTGTTTTTT.

This chain joins TRBV10-3 and TRBJ2-7, with 10 positions matching TRBD1. This CDR3 has 12 residues. Per germline, CDR1 ENHRY and CDR2 SYGVKD. V lost 6 bases, J lost 4 bases, and 0 bases stayed unmatched. DNA for the CDR3: TGTGCCATCAGGGACAGGGGGTACGAGCAGTACTTC. Its protein product is CAIRDRGYEQYF.

The chain combines TRBV6-2 or TRBV6-3 with TRBJ2-1; D gene uncertain. The germline gives CDR1 MNHEY, CDR2 SVGEGT. This CDR3 contains 12 residues. Trimming took off 4 bases at V and 9 bases at J, with 10 bases between the two ends. The CDR3 DNA sequence: TGTGCCAGCAGTTCCGCGGCTCTTGAGCAGTTCTTC. Its protein is CASSSAALEQFF.

The CDR3 spells CASSYQRGATDTQYF. CDR3 in DNA: TGTGCCAGCAGTTATCAGCGGGGGGCCACAGATACGCAGTATTTT. The chain links TRBV27 to TRBJ2-3, with TRBD2 matching 9 bases. The germline V gene encodes CDR1 MNHEY and CDR2 SMNVEV (reference sequence). The CDR3 loop spans 15 amino acids. V dropped 4 bases and J dropped 2; count of bases not matched to a gene: 4.

The rearrangement uses TRBV7-2 and TRBJ2-1; D perhaps matches TRBD2 (6 bases). CDR3 length: 12 amino acids. Looked up from germline, CDR1 is SGHTA and CDR2 is FQGNSA. V dropped 7 bases and J dropped 8 bases, with 12 bases sitting between them. The CDR3 DNA reads as TGTGCCAGCACTCTTGGAGGGCATGAGCAGTTCTTC. This codes for CASTLGGHEQFF. Full variable domain (remainder filled in from reference TRBV7-2 and TRBJ2-1): GAGVSQSPSNKVTEKGKDVELRCDPISGHTALYWYRQSLGQGLEFLIYFQGNSAPDKSGLPSDRFSAERTGGSVSTLTIQRTQQEDSAVYLCASTLGGHEQFFGPGTRLTVL.

There are a few counts of this clonotype. The chain uses TRBV6-1 and TRBJ2-7, with D possibly matching TRBD2 (5 bases). V shed 6 bases and J shed 3 bases, with 15 bases lying between them. In germline, CDR1 is MNHNS, CDR2 SASEGT. The CDR3 spans 14 residues. The CDR3 DNA reads TGTGCCAGCAGATTGTGGGGAGTTAGCTACGAGCAGTACTTC. Translation gives CASRLWGVSYEQYF.

This clonotype was detected only a few times. V gene TRBV5-4 combines with J gene TRBJ2-5, with unresolved D. Looked up from germline, CDR1 is SGHNT and CDR2 is YYREEE (reference sequence). The CDR3 extends over 14 amino acids. The V end lost 3 bases, the J end lost 2 bases, and 11 bases lay between the germline ends. The CDR3 loop is CASSSASFQETQYF. For the CDR3, the DNA is TGTGCCAGCAGCTCGGCCAGCTTTCAAGAGACCCAGTACTTC.

This clonotype has at least ten counts. The rearrangement joins TRBV6-5 to TRBJ2-5; D may match TRBD1 or TRBD2 (5 bases each). Between the trimmed V and J ends, which lost 4 bases and 3 bases, there was a span of 12 bases. The length of the CDR3 is 14 residues. The V gene's germline CDR1 is MNHEY and CDR2 SVGAGI. CDR3 loop: CASSSPGRKETQYF. CDR3 bases: TGTGCCAGCAGTTCTCCGGGACGAAAAGAGACCCAGTACTTC.